This T cell receptor (beta chain) is drawn from a study of blood T cells in healthy people across ages. With 7 bases removed from V and 2 bases from J, the gap between germline ends came to 12 bases. The CDR3 has 14 amino acids. Germline CDR1 and CDR2: SGHTA and FQGNSA. The authors ran a second PCR of 7 to 11 cycles using a sample-barcoded 5' primer and a J-beta primer mix. Per sample, CDR3-containing paired-end reads numbered at least 2.5 million. TCRdb independently ran MiXCR on the 5' RACE reads; one entry per CDR3 protein. The data hold some 700,000 distinct CDR3 sequences, with 22% observed a single time.

Sequenced sample: blood. The TCR comes from a man between 65 and 80 years old in good health. V usage is TRBV7-2 and J usage is TRBJ2-1; D remains ambiguous. The CDR3 loop is CASTPELPYNEQFF. The CDR3 DNA is TGTGCCAGCACCCCGGAGCTTCCCTACAATGAGCAGTTCTTC.